What follows is one TCR beta chain and its context. What it binds is not known. For every donor, a draw yielded around 10 milliliters of peripheral blood. Then a second PCR, running roughly 7 to 11 cycles, was carried out with a sample-barcoded 5' primer and a J-beta primer mix. TCRdb ran MiXCR on the 5' RACE reads and lists one entry per CDR3 protein. The repertoire has roughly 1,300,000 distinct CDR3 sequences, approximately 60% of them found once; the top ten carry approximately 7%. The data were taken from a study of blood T cells in healthy people across ages. General study results and limits: Donors of long life had a larger count of naive CD4+ cells and greater diversity than aged donors.

The specimen was blood. This receptor was identified in a man aged 18 to 29 in good health.

CDR3 protein: CASSIRGGRDDGTDTQYF. The CDR3 DNA reads TGTGCCAGCAGCATCAGGGGCGGGCGGGATGACGGCACAGATACGCAGTATTTT. The chain uses TRBV7-2 and TRBJ2-3; D is perhaps TRBD1 or TRBD2 (6 bases each). This CDR3 has 18 amino acids. The V end lost 5 bases, the J end lost 1 base, and 22 bases lay between the germline ends. Germline assignment: CDR1 SGHTA and CDR2 FQGNSA.